These 17 T cell receptor beta chains were sequenced from one sample in a study of blood T cell repertoires in COVID-19. TCRdb keeps only in-frame clones here, not all; method: immunoSEQ multiplex PCR. The repertoire holds fewer than 300,000 clones, with approximately 84% as singletons. Sequencing was carried out using peripheral blood. These TCRs come from a human donor in a cohort sampled during active COVID-19.

J is TRBJ2-2 and V is TRBV7-8, with a possible D match to TRBD2 (6 bases). This CDR3 region has 16 residues. Trimming shortened V by 1 base and J by 6 bases, and 15 bases separated the two germline ends. In germline, CDR1 is SGHVS, CDR2 FQNEAQ. Here the CDR3 reads CASSLGTVGGSGELFF. Written as DNA, the CDR3 is TGTGCCAGCAGCTTAGGAACGGTGGGGGGATCCGGGGAGCTGTTTTTT.

The V and J genes are TRBV3-1 (or the pseudogene TRBV3-2) and TRBJ2-5; 10 positions match TRBD2. The CDR3 loop spans 18 amino acids. J gave up 4 bases and V 1 base, and 12 bases lay outside the gene matches. The germline CDR1 and CDR2 sequences are LGHDT and YNNKEL (reference sequence). CDR3 sequence: CASSQAGFSGRRGETQYF. CDR3 nucleotides: TGTGCCAGCAGCCAAGCGGGCTTTAGCGGGAGGCGGGGAGAGACCCAGTACTTC.

V gene TRBV27 combines with J gene TRBJ1-2; 7 nucleotides agree with TRBD1. Trimming removed 7 bases from V and 4 bases from J; junction bases left unmatched: 12. The CDR3 extends over 15 amino acids. Germline CDR1 and CDR2: MNHEY and SMNVEV (reference sequence). As DNA, the CDR3 is TGTGCCAGCACCGAGACAGGGTTGAGCCCCTATGGCTACACCTTC. This sequence encodes CASTETGLSPYGYTF.

In nucleotides, the CDR3 is TGTGCCAGTAGCCCAGGGGGCATAGAGACCCAGTACTTC. Protein product: CASSPGGIETQYF. The chain uses TRBV28 and TRBJ2-5, with 8 nucleotides matching TRBD1. Germline loops: CDR1 MDHEN, CDR2 SYDVKM. Trimming at V came to 9 bases and at J to 4 bases, leaving 7 bases not matched to a gene. The CDR3 spans 13 residues.

V usage is TRBV5-1 and J usage is TRBJ2-5; no firm D call. CDR3 length: 15 residues. Germline V gene sequence: CDR1 SGHRS, CDR2 YFSETQ. V lost 4 bases, J lost 2 bases, and 15 bases lay in between. CDR3 amino acids: CASSRVERQQETQYF. As DNA, the CDR3 is TGCGCCAGCAGCCGCGTGGAGAGGCAGCAAGAGACCCAGTACTTC.

This rearrangement joins TRBV28 to TRBJ2-1; D remains unclear. Trimming removed 10 bases at V and 5 bases at J, with 12 bases between. This CDR3 spans 12 amino acids. The germline V gene has CDR1 MDHEN and CDR2 SYDVKM. The chain's CDR3 is CATLYSHNEQFF. The CDR3 coding sequence is TGTGCCACCCTTTACAGCCACAATGAGCAGTTCTTC.

This clone was found many times. V and J are TRBV11-2 and TRBJ2-7; TRBD1 agrees at 7 bases. Looked up from germline, CDR1 is SGHAT and CDR2 is FQNNGV. This CDR3 is 16 amino acids long. J lost 3 bases, V lost 2 bases, and 10 bases had no gene match. In DNA form, the CDR3 reads TGTGCCAGCAGCTTACGCGGTAGGGACAGTTTCTACGAGCAGTACTTC. Translated, it gives CASSLRGRDSFYEQYF.

The rearrangement links TRBV7-2 to TRBJ2-7; 10 bases map to TRBD2. This CDR3 spans 15 amino acids. CDR1 and CDR2 from the germline V gene are SGHTA and FQGNSA. V dropped 1 base and J dropped 6; count of bases not matched to a gene: 6. CDR3 coding DNA: TGTGCCAGCAGCTTAGTCGCTAGCGGGGGAGGCGAGCAGTACTTC. It codes for CASSLVASGGGEQYF.

The chain carries TRBV19 and TRBJ2-3; no clear D gene. CDR1 LNHDA and CDR2 SQIVND come from the germline V gene (reference sequence). The CDR3 runs 12 residues. The ends were cut back, 5 bases at V and 4 bases at J, with 7 bases in the middle. CDR3 nucleotide sequence: TGTGCCAGTAGTGACTCCCCAGATACGCAGTATTTT. Protein sequence: CASSDSPDTQYF.

The chain links TRBV11-2 to TRBJ2-7, with D possibly being TRBD2 (6 bases). The germline V and J ends were trimmed by 0 bases and 4 bases, with 10 bases remaining between them. In germline, CDR1 is SGHAT, CDR2 FQNNGV. This CDR3 has 14 amino acids. CDR3 nucleotide sequence: TGTGCCAGCAGCTTAGATCGGGGGATGTACGAGCAGTACTTC. Protein sequence: CASSLDRGMYEQYF.

The chain carries TRBV27 and TRBJ2-7; 12 bases agree with TRBD1. The germline CDR1 and CDR2 sequences are MNHEY and SMNVEV (reference sequence). Trimming removed 6 bases from V and 7 bases from J; junction bases left unmatched: 10. This CDR3 has 15 amino acids. The CDR3 sequence is CASSSAGTGGGEQYF. CDR3 bases: TGTGCCAGCAGCTCAGCCGGGACAGGGGGCGGAGAGCAGTACTTC.

In this sample, this clone turned up once. This chain connects TRBV6-6 to TRBJ2-5; TRBD1 matches 7 bases. The CDR3 spans 14 residues. Germline V gene lookup returns CDR1 MNHNY and CDR2 SVGAGI (reference sequence). The V and J ends lost 6 bases and 4 bases, in that order; junction bases with no gene match: 8. This CDR3 is CASRRQGGLETQYF. CDR3 bases: TGTGCCAGCAGACGACAGGGTGGTTTAGAGACCCAGTACTTC.

This chain connects TRBV9 to TRBJ2-7; D not resolved. V was pared by 2 bases and J by 1 base, with 7 bases between. Germline V gene data show CDR1 as SGDLS and CDR2 as YYNGEE. CDR3 length: 13 amino acids. The CDR3 region is CASSVSGSYEQYF. The CDR3 DNA is TGTGCCAGCAGCGTCTCCGGGTCCTACGAGCAGTACTTC.

V is TRBV5-6 and J is TRBJ2-1; D is ambiguous. Trimming took off 4 bases at V and 8 bases at J, with 13 bases between the two ends. In germline, CDR1 is SGHDT, CDR2 YYEEEE. The CDR3 is 13 amino acids. CDR3 region: CASSPSVEDEQFF. CDR3 DNA: TGTGCCAGCAGCCCAAGTGTTGAGGATGAGCAGTTCTTC.

The chain carries TRBV28 and TRBJ1-1; no clear D. The V end was cut by 4 bases, the J end by 1 base, with 7 bases between. Germline CDR1 MDHEN, CDR2 SYDVKM. CDR3 length equals 13 residues. The CDR3 protein is CASSYWRNTEAFF. The CDR3 DNA sequence: TGTGCCAGCAGTTATTGGAGGAACACTGAAGCTTTCTTT.

The rearrangement links TRBV7-9 to TRBJ1-1, with TRBD1 identical over 10 bases. Germline V gene sequence: CDR1 SEHNR, CDR2 FQNEAQ (reference sequence). The V segment lost 2 bases and the J segment 4 bases; nucleotides outside the gene matches: 16. This CDR3 is 19 amino acids long. DNA for the CDR3: TGTGCCAGCAGCTTACTCAGTGGGACAGGGGCATTAAGTGGCACTGAAGCTTTCTTT. This translates into CASSLLSGTGALSGTEAFF.

The chain links TRBV9 to TRBJ2-5; D possibly corresponds to TRBD1 (5 bases). Germline CDR1 and CDR2: SGDLS and YYNGEE. Trimming shortened V by 4 bases and J by 0 bases, and 13 bases separated the two germline ends. The CDR3 extends over 15 amino acids. CDR3 amino acids: CASSPRQTYQETQYF. CDR3 DNA: TGTGCCAGCAGCCCCAGACAGACGTACCAAGAGACCCAGTACTTC.